These 32 T cell receptor beta chains came from one sample sequenced in a study of blood T cell repertoires in COVID-19. Data came from immunoSEQ multiplex PCR; TCRdb stores just in-frame clones and leaves some out. The sample includes about 33,000 clones, around 90% seen only once; the top ten take around 5.8%. Material: peripheral blood. The receptors originated from a human donor in a cohort sampled during active COVID-19.

The chain couples TRBV7-6 to TRBJ2-7, with 7 bases that match TRBD2. V shed 3 bases and J 2 bases; nucleotides not matched to a gene: 4. Germline assignment: CDR1 SGHVS and CDR2 FNYEAQ. The CDR3 is made up of 14 amino acids. This chain's CDR3 is CASSFSGTTYEQYF. As DNA, the CDR3 is TGTGCCAGCAGCTTCTCCGGGACTACCTACGAGCAGTACTTC.

The genes are TRBV4-3 and TRBJ2-7, with 12 bases that match TRBD2. Germline loops: CDR1 LGHNA, CDR2 YSLEER. J gave up 6 bases and V 4 bases, and 7 bases lay outside the gene matches. The CDR3 length is 15 residues. The CDR3 DNA is TGCGCCAGCAGCCCCGGAACTAGCGGGAGGAGCGAGCAGTACTTC. Protein sequence: CASSPGTSGRSEQYF.

The chain couples TRBV27 to TRBJ2-7, with 15 bases that match TRBD2. Unmatched junction bases numbered 5, after V lost 4 bases and J lost 4 bases. CDR3 length equals 16 residues. Germline assignment: CDR1 MNHEY and CDR2 SMNVEV (reference sequence). CDR3 sequence (DNA): TGTGCCAGCAGTTGGACTAGCGGGGGGGTTTTGTACGAGCAGTACTTC. As protein: CASSWTSGGVLYEQYF.

This clone occurred once. The chain uses TRBV29-1 and TRBJ2-4; 8 nucleotides match TRBD1. CDR3 length equals 13 residues. The J segment lost 8 bases and the V segment lost 7 bases, leaving 10 bases of the junction unmatched. Germline V gene lookup returns CDR1 SQVTM and CDR2 ANQGSEA. CDR3 loop: CSDRPVDRDIQYF. In DNA form, the CDR3 reads TGCAGCGATCGACCGGTGGACAGGGACATTCAGTACTTC.

V and J are TRBV4-1 and TRBJ1-1, with 9 bases identical to TRBD1. This CDR3 is built from 14 residues. V shed 0 bases and J 10 bases; nucleotides not matched to a gene: 6. CDR1 and CDR2 (germline): MGHRA, YSYEKL. The CDR3 region has the DNA TGCGCCAGCAGCCAAGATCGACAGGGGGTGGCAGCTTTCTTT. As protein: CASSQDRQGVAAFF.

The chain recombines TRBV2 with TRBJ2-7, with D unresolved. CDR3 length: 11 residues. Germline V lookup: CDR1 SNHLY, CDR2 FYNNEI. Trimming pared 4 bases from V and 6 bases from J, leaving 7 bases between. Here the CDR3 reads CASSALGEQYF. The CDR3 DNA reads as TGTGCCAGCAGTGCCCTCGGCGAGCAGTACTTC.

This chain uses TRBV18 with TRBJ2-7, with 13 bases matching TRBD2. The junction had 9 bases not matched to a gene; V was cut back by 4 bases and J by 3 bases. The CDR3 extends over 17 amino acids. The germline CDR1 and CDR2 sequences are KGHSH and LQKENI. The CDR3 is CASSLTSGGGSGYEQYF. CDR3 coding DNA: TGTGCCAGCTCACTTACTAGCGGGGGGGGCTCCGGCTACGAGCAGTACTTC.

This clone has only one observation. The rearrangement uses TRBV7-7 and TRBJ2-2; 10 bases align to TRBD1. This CDR3 comprises 16 residues. V was clipped by 6 bases and J by 4 bases; unmatched bases: 8. Germline V gives CDR1 SSHAT, CDR2 FNYEAQ (reference sequence). CDR3 amino acids: CASSRTGGGGTGELFF. The DNA for the CDR3 is TGTGCCAGCAGTCGGACAGGGGGAGGAGGCACCGGGGAGCTGTTTTTT.

The chain has TRBV5-1 and TRBJ2-5; perhaps TRBD1 as D (6 bases). V was cut by 0 bases and J by 2 bases, with 11 bases left in between. Germline V gene data show CDR1 as SGHRS and CDR2 as YFSETQ. This CDR3 comprises 15 residues. The CDR3 sequence is CASSLAAGDQETQYF. The DNA of the CDR3 is TGCGCCAGCAGCTTGGCGGCAGGGGATCAAGAGACCCAGTACTTC.

The chain's CDR3 is CASSERLAGKDEQYF. The CDR3 DNA sequence: TGTGCCAGCAGTGAGCGACTAGCGGGAAAGGACGAGCAGTACTTC. The gene calls are TRBV25-1 and TRBJ2-7; 11 bases fit TRBD2. CDR3 length: 15 amino acids. With V trimmed by 3 bases and J by 5 bases, 6 bases remained unmatched. From germline, CDR1 is MGHDK and CDR2 SYGVNS.

This rearrangement joins TRBV24-1 to TRBJ2-2; D might be TRBD1 (6 bases). This CDR3 comprises 17 residues. The ends were cut back, 3 bases at V and 3 bases at J, with 16 bases in the middle. Germline V gives CDR1 KGHDR, CDR2 SFDVKD. CDR3 amino acids: CATSDGGRDTYTGELFF. Written as DNA, the CDR3 is TGTGCCACCAGTGATGGCGGACGGGACACTTACACCGGGGAGCTGTTTTTT.

This chain joins TRBV6-2 or TRBV6-3 and TRBJ2-3, with a weak D call TRBD2 (5 bases). V lost 0 bases, J lost 4 bases, and 17 bases lay in between. Germline V gene lookup returns CDR1 MNHEY and CDR2 SVGEGT. This CDR3 region has 17 residues. The CDR3 bases are TGTGCCAGCAGTTACTCAACCGAGGGTCTTCTACCAGATACGCAGTATTTT. Its translation is CASSYSTEGLLPDTQYF.

This clone was seen once. This chain links TRBV5-1 with TRBJ2-7; tentative D call: TRBD2 (6 bases). V was clipped by 4 bases and J by 3 bases, with 17 bases between them. This CDR3 spans 15 amino acids. Per germline, CDR1 SGHRS and CDR2 YFSETQ. CDR3 in amino acids: CASSPRGTRHYEQYF. As DNA, the CDR3 is TGCGCCAGCAGCCCCCGGGGGACGCGCCACTACGAGCAGTACTTC.

This chain joins TRBV5-4 and TRBJ1-2, with D possibly matching TRBD1 (5 bases). V was clipped by 4 bases and J by 3 bases, with 22 bases between them. The germline V gene has CDR1 SGHNT and CDR2 YYREEE (reference sequence). The CDR3 length is 17 residues. As DNA, the CDR3 is TGTGCCAGCAGCCCGGGTTCGGGGGTGGGCAGATACTATGGCTACACCTTC. Protein: CASSPGSGVGRYYGYTF.

The chain recombines TRBV9 with TRBJ2-3, with D hard to call. The germline gives CDR1 SGDLS, CDR2 YYNGEE. The CDR3 contains 13 residues. Trimming removed 3 bases from V and 6 bases from J, with 11 bases in between. CDR3 coding DNA: TGTGCCAGCAGCGCCTCTAGTGACGATACGCAGTATTTT. Amino acid sequence: CASSASSDDTQYF.

This sequence joins TRBV9 and TRBJ2-7; weak D call: TRBD2 (6 bases). Germline V lookup: CDR1 SGDLS, CDR2 YYNGEE. The CDR3 is made up of 15 amino acids. V lost 0 bases to trimming and J lost 6 bases, with 16 bases between them. The CDR3 bases are TGTGCCAGCAGCGTAGGAGGCGGGGTCCCTCCCGAGCAGTACTTC. The encoded protein is CASSVGGGVPPEQYF.

This chain connects TRBV6-5 to TRBJ2-7; unclear D gene. Trimming left V 7 bases short and J 3 bases short, with 7 bases between. The CDR3 is 11 residues long. CDR1 is MNHEY and CDR2 is SVGAGI in the germline V gene. Here the CDR3 reads CASMFSYEQYF. The DNA for the CDR3 is TGTGCCAGCATGTTTAGCTACGAGCAGTACTTC.

V gene TRBV29-1 combines with J gene TRBJ2-5; 13 bases are a match to TRBD2. CDR3 size: 16 residues. The germline gives CDR1 SQVTM, CDR2 ANQGSEA. V lost 4 bases to trimming and J lost 5 bases; unmatched junction nucleotides: 10. CDR3 nucleotides: TGCAGCGTTGCCCCGACTAGCGGGGGGCCCGGGGAGACCCAGTACTTC. It is translated as CSVAPTSGGPGETQYF.

The chain is built from TRBV11-2 and TRBJ2-7; D is perhaps TRBD1 (5 bases). The V end was cut by 1 base, the J end by 6 bases, with 13 bases between. The germline CDR1 and CDR2 sequences are SGHAT and FQNNGV. The CDR3 runs to 14 residues. The CDR3 coding sequence is TGTGCCAGCAGCTTAGTGCTAGGGGTCCTCGAGCAGTACTTC. It encodes CASSLVLGVLEQYF. Looking up the rest from reference TRBV11-2 and TRBJ2-7 gives the full variable domain: EAGVAQSPRYKIIEKRQSVAFWCNPISGHATLYWYQQILGQGPKLLIQFQNNGVVDDSQLPKDRFSAERLKGVDSTLKIQPAKLEDSAVYLCASSLVLGVLEQYFGPGTRLTVT.

The gene calls are TRBV5-5 and TRBJ1-2; D remains unclear. Germline V gene sequence: CDR1 SGHKS, CDR2 YYEKEE (reference sequence). This CDR3 has 14 residues. V was pared by 0 bases and J by 4 bases, with 10 bases between. The CDR3 nucleotides read TGTGCCAGCAGCTTGGTCGGCGGTGGCTATGGCTACACCTTC. It specifies CASSLVGGGYGYTF.

The chain combines TRBV21-1 with TRBJ2-4; the table's D call TRBD1 went unverified against the DNA. TRBV21-1 is given as a pseudogene. This CDR3 spans 17 amino acids. CDR3 bases: TGTGCCAGCAGCAAAGATCAGGGGCTCGGGGCCAAAAACATTCAGTACTTC. Translating gives CASSKDQGLGAKNIQYF.

The chain is built from TRBV11-2 and TRBJ2-2, with D possibly matching TRBD2 (6 bases). Trimming shortened V by 1 base and J by 1 base, and 10 bases separated the two germline ends. CDR3 size: 16 residues. Germline CDR1 is SGHAT and CDR2 is FQNNGV. CDR3 coding DNA: TGTGCCAGCAGCTTAGGGGGACTTTGGAACACCGGGGAGCTGTTTTTT. It encodes CASSLGGLWNTGELFF.

This chain uses TRBV20-1 with TRBJ2-5; 8 bases are shared with TRBD1. Trimming at V came to 3 bases and at J to 0 bases, leaving 12 bases not matched to a gene. The CDR3 contains 17 residues. CDR1 and CDR2 from the germline V gene are DFQATT and SNEGSKA (reference sequence). CDR3 loop: CSASPPVQGVHQETQYF. CDR3 bases: TGCAGTGCTAGTCCCCCGGTACAGGGGGTACACCAAGAGACCCAGTACTTC.

The chain joins TRBV18 to TRBJ1-1; D is uncertain. The CDR3 extends over 14 amino acids. V was shortened by 3 bases and J by 3 bases, with 11 bases between the two germline ends. Germline V gene sequence: CDR1 KGHSH, CDR2 LQKENI. Written as DNA, the CDR3 is TGTGCCAGCTCACCGAGGGTCGCCTACACTGAAGCTTTCTTT. Its protein product is CASSPRVAYTEAFF.

In its sample, this clone was seen once. One junction end does not reproduce the germline sequence, and a read error may be involved. Other DNA sequences within the sample encode an identical CDR3. The chain carries TRBV6-5 and TRBJ1-1; 7 nucleotides agree with TRBD1. The CDR3 is 15 residues long. CDR1 is MNHEY and CDR2 is SVGAGI in the germline V gene. CDR3 DNA sequence: TGTGCCAGCAGCCTAGGGACAGCCCTGAATACTGAAGCTTTCTTT. Its translation: CASSLGTALNTEAFF.

This chain links TRBV18 with TRBJ1-3; D gene uncertain. V was pared by 0 bases and J by 2 bases, with 8 bases between. This CDR3 is built from 15 residues. Germline V gene lookup returns CDR1 KGHSH and CDR2 LQKENI. In nucleotides, the CDR3 is TGTGCCAGCTCACCACCTCAGGCGACTGGAAACACCATATATTTT. This translates into CASSPPQATGNTIYF.

The rearrangement uses TRBV7-2 and TRBJ2-1, with 10 bases matching TRBD1. This CDR3 spans 15 amino acids. Per the germline V gene, CDR1 is SGHTA and CDR2 is FQGNSA. The junction had 3 bases not matched to a gene; V was cut back by 4 bases and J by 3 bases. The CDR3 nucleotides read TGTGCCAGCAGCTCACGGACAGGGGGCTACAATGAGCAGTTCTTC. Amino acid sequence: CASSSRTGGYNEQFF.

This CDR3 reads CASSLGQGGPYEQYF. The CDR3 DNA follows: TGTGCCAGCAGCTTAGGTCAGGGGGGCCCGTACGAGCAGTACTTC. The chain links TRBV7-8 to TRBJ2-7; possible D gene TRBD1, 7 bases. The V and J ends lost 1 base and 4 bases respectively, with 14 bases between them. The CDR3 is 15 amino acids. Germline-derived CDR1 and CDR2 are SGHVS and FQNEAQ.

This clone appeared a single time. The CDR3: CATSDASGRGGYNEQFF. CDR3 DNA sequence: TGTGCCACCAGTGACGCTAGCGGGAGGGGGGGGTACAATGAGCAGTTCTTC. The chain joins TRBV24-1 to TRBJ2-1, with 12 positions matching TRBD2. In germline, CDR1 is KGHDR, CDR2 SFDVKD. V dropped 4 bases and J dropped 4; count of bases not matched to a gene: 7. CDR3 length: 17 amino acids.

This clone has a handful of counts. This sequence joins TRBV11-3 and TRBJ2-1; 8 nucleotides align to TRBD1. The J segment lost 3 bases and the V segment lost 5 bases, leaving 3 bases of the junction unmatched. This CDR3 is 14 amino acids long. CDR1 SGHNT and CDR2 YENEEA come from the germline V gene. The CDR3 DNA follows: TGTGCCAGCAGCCCCGGACAGGGCTACAATGAGCAGTTCTTC. Translated: CASSPGQGYNEQFF.

This clone came up once. The J gene is TRBJ1-2, the V gene TRBV29-1; perhaps TRBD1 as D (6 bases). CDR1 is SQVTM and CDR2 is ANQGSEA in the germline V gene. Trimming took 6 bases from V and 4 from J, leaving 9 bases between them. The CDR3 covers 11 residues. In DNA form, the CDR3 reads TGCAGCGTGGGGGCCCTCTATGGCTACACCTTC. Translated, it gives CSVGALYGYTF.

The rearrangement uses TRBV7-2 and TRBJ2-3; 9 bases align to TRBD2. CDR1 and CDR2 (germline): SGHTA, FQGNSA. This CDR3 comprises 15 residues. Losses at the gene ends were 6 bases for V and 0 bases for J; bases not matched to a gene: 4. The CDR3 loop reads CASSPSGTSTDTQYF. The CDR3 bases are TGTGCCAGCAGTCCTAGCGGGACTAGCACAGATACGCAGTATTTT.